Detailed here is one T cell receptor (beta chain). Its cognate antigen is unknown. The sample comes from a study of shared clonotypes between healthy human individuals. Template for every sorted-subset replicate PCR totaled about 200 ng DNA, 30,000 to 35,000 T cell genomes. Clones were sequenced by immunoSEQ multiplex PCR, and TCRdb holds only the in-frame ones, with some missing. Of about 180,000 clones listed, about 93% are singletons. The CDR3 runs to 11 residues. V was clipped by 3 bases and J by 8 bases, with 8 bases between them. Germline CDR1 GTSNPN, CDR2 SVGIG (reference sequence). Overall study findings and caveats: Shared clonotypes across all four donors exceeded non-shared ones in generation probability.

The clonotype was recovered from a woman aged 25 to 39 in good health. The sequenced sample consisted of naive CD4+ T cells sorted from blood. Subset indicated: CD45RA+ positively selected. The V and J genes are TRBV30 and TRBJ2-1; D unresolved. The CDR3 DNA is TGTGCCTGGAGGGGGTCCTATGAGCAGTTCTTC. As protein: CAWRGSYEQFF.